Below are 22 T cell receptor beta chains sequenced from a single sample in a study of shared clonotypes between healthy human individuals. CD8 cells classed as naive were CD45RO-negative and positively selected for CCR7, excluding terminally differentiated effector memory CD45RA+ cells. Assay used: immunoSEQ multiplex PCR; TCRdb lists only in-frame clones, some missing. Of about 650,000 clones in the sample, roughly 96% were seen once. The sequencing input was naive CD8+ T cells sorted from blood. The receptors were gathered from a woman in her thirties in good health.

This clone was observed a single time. The CDR3 nucleotides are TGTGCCAGCAGCCCGTTCTTAGACCTACAGGGCACAGATACGCAGTATTTT. This codes for CASSPFLDLQGTDTQYF. V gene TRBV7-8 combines with J gene TRBJ2-3; possibly TRBD1 for D (5 bases). The CDR3 is 17 residues long. Trimming stripped 5 bases from V and 1 base from J, with 19 bases between. Germline V lookup: CDR1 SGHVS, CDR2 FQNEAQ.

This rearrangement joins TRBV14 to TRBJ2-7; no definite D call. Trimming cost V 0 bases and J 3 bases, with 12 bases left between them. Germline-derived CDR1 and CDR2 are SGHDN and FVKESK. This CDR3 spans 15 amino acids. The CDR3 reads CASSQETGPNYEQYF. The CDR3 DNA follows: TGTGCCAGCAGCCAAGAGACCGGACCCAACTACGAGCAGTACTTC.

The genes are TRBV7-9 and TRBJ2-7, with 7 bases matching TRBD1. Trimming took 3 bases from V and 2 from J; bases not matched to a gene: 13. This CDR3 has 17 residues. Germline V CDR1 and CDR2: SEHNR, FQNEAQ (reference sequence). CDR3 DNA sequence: TGTGCCAGCAGCTTCGTCGGCTATGGGCAGGGGGCCTACGAGCAGTACTTC. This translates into CASSFVGYGQGAYEQYF.

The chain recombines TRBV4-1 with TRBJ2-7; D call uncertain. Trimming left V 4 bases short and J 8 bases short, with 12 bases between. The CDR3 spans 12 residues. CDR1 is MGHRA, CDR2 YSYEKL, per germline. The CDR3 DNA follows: TGCGCCAGCAGCCCCCCAGCAGCGCAGCAGTACTTC. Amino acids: CASSPPAAQQYF.

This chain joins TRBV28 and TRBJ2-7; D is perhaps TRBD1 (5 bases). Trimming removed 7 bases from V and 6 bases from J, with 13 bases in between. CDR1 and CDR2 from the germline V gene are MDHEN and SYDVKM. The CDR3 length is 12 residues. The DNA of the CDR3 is TGTGCCAGCAAACGGACAATGGGCGAGCAGTACTTC. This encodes CASKRTMGEQYF.

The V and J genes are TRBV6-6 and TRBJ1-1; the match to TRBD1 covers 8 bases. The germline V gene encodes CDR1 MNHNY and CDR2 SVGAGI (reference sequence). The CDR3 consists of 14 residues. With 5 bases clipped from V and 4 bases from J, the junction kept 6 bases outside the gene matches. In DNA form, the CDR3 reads TGTGCCAGCAGTGACGGACAGGGCGCCACTGAAGCTTTCTTT. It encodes CASSDGQGATEAFF.

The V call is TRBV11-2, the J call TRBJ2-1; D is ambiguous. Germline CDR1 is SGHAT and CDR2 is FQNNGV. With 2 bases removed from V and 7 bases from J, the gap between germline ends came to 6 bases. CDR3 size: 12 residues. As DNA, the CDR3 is TGTGCCAGCAGCTTACAGGAAAATGAGCAGTTCTTC. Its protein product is CASSLQENEQFF. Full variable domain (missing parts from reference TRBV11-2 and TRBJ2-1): EAGVAQSPRYKIIEKRQSVAFWCNPISGHATLYWYQQILGQGPKLLIQFQNNGVVDDSQLPKDRFSAERLKGVDSTLKIQPAKLEDSAVYLCASSLQENEQFFGPGTRLTVL.

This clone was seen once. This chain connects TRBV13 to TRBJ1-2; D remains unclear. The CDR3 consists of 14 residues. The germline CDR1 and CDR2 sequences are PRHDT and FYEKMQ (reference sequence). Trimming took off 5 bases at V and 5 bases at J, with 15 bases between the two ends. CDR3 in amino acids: CASSPPTVSYGYTF. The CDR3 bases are TGTGCCAGCAGCCCCCCGACCGTCTCTTATGGCTACACCTTC.

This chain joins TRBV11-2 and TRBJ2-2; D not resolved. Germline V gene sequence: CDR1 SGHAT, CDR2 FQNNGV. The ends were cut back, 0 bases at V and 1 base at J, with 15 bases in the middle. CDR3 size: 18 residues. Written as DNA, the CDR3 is TGTGCCAGCAGCTTAGATCTAGGCAGCGAGGAGAACACCGGGGAGCTGTTTTTT. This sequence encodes CASSLDLGSEENTGELFF.

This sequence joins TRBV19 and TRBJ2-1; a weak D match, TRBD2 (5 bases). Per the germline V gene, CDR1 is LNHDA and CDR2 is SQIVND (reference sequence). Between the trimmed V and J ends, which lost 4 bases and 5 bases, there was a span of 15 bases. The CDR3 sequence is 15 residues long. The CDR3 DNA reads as TGTGCCAGTAGTAAGCTACTAGGACGCGACAATGAGCAGTTCTTC. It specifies CASSKLLGRDNEQFF.

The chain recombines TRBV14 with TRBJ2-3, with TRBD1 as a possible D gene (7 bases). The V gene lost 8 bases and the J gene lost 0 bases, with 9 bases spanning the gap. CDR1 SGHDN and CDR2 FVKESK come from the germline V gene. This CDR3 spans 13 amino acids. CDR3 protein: CASAGQSTDTQYF. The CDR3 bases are TGTGCCAGCGCGGGACAGAGCACAGATACGCAGTATTTT.

In nucleotides, the CDR3 is TGTGCCAGCAGGGCGGGTTTCGAGCAGTACTTC. It yields the protein CASRAGFEQYF. The chain links TRBV2 to TRBJ2-7, with D tentatively TRBD2 (5 bases). Trimming left V 6 bases short and J 6 bases short, with 9 bases between. This CDR3 region has 11 residues. Germline CDR1 SNHLY, CDR2 FYNNEI.

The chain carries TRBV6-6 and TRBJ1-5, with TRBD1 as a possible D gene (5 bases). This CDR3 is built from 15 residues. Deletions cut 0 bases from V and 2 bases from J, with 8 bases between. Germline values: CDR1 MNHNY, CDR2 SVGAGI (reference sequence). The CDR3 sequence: CASSYSGQGNQPQHF. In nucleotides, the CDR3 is TGTGCCAGCAGTTACTCGGGGCAGGGCAATCAGCCCCAGCATTTT.

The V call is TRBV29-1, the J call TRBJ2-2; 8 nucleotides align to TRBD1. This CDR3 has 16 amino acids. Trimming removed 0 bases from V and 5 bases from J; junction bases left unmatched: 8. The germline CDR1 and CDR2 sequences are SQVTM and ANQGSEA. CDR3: CSVEDRQGANTGELFF. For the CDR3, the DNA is TGCAGCGTTGAAGATCGGCAGGGGGCAAATACCGGGGAGCTGTTTTTT.

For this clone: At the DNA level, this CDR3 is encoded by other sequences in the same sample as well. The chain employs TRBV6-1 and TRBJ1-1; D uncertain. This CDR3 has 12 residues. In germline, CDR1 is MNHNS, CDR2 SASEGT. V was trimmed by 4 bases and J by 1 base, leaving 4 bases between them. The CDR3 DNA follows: TGTGCCAGCAGTGTAGGGAACACTGAAGCTTTCTTT. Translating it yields CASSVGNTEAFF.

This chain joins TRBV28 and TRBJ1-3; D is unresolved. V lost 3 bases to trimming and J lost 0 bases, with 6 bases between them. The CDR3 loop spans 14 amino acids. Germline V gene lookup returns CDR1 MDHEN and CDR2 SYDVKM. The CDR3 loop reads CASSFHNSGNTIYF. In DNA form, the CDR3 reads TGTGCCAGCAGTTTTCACAACTCTGGAAACACCATATATTTT.

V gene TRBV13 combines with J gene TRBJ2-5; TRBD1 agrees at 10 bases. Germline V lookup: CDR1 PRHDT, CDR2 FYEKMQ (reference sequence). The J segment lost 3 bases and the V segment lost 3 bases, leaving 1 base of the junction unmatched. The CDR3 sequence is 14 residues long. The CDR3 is CASSFGTGEETQYF. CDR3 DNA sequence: TGTGCCAGCAGCTTTGGGACAGGGGAAGAGACCCAGTACTTC.

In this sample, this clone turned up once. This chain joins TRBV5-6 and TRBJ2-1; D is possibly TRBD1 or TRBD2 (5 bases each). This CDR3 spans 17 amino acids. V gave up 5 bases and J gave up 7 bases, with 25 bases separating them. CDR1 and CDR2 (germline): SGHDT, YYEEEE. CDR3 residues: CASSDYWGHRQINEQFF. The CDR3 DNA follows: TGTGCCAGCAGTGACTATTGGGGCCACAGACAGATTAATGAGCAGTTCTTC.

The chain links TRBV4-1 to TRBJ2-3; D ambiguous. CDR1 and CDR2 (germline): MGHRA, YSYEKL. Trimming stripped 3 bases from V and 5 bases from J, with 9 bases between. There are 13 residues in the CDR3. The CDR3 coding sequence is TGCGCCAGCAGCCATTTACCTAGAGATACGCAGTATTTT. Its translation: CASSHLPRDTQYF.

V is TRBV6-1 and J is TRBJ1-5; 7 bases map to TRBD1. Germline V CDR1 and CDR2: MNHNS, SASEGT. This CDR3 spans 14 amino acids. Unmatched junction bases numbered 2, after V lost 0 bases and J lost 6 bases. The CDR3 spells CASSEAAGGQPQHF. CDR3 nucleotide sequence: TGTGCCAGCAGTGAAGCGGCAGGGGGTCAGCCCCAGCATTTT.

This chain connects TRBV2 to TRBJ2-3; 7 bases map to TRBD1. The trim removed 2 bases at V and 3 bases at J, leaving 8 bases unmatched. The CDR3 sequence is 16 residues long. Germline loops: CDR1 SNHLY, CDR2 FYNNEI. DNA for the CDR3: TGTGCCAGCAGTGAAAGGGGACAGCGGACTACAGATACGCAGTATTTT. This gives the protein CASSERGQRTTDTQYF.

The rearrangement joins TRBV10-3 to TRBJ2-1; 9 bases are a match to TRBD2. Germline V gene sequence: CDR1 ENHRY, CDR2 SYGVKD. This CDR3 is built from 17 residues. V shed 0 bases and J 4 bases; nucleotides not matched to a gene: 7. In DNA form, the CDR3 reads TGTGCCATCAGTGAGTCGCCTAAGCGGGAGGATTACAATGAGCAGTTCTTC. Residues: CAISESPKREDYNEQFF.